Listed below are T cell receptor beta chains from one sample, sequenced in a study of blood T cells in healthy people across ages. TCRdb reprocessed the 5' RACE reads via MiXCR and lists one record per CDR3 protein. The table lists around 940,000 distinct CDR3 sequences, roughly 51% of them singletons. The sample taken for sequencing was blood. These receptor sequences come from a woman in her sixties or seventies in good health. The CDR3 runs from the conserved cysteine through the conserved F or W. D genes are given only for firm matches. Not every row has a clone size; where given, it reads once, few, many or a size class.

j_call,d_call,clone_size,v_call,cdr3_aa,cdr3_nt
TRBJ2-7,-,-,TRBV20-1,CSARERASSDEQYF,TGCAGTGCTAGAGAAAGGGCCTCTTCGGACGAGCAGTACTTC
TRBJ2-1,TRBD2,-,TRBV20-1,CSASVPAGANEQFF,TGCAGTGCCAGTGTTCCAGCGGGAGCAAATGAGCAGTTCTTC
TRBJ2-5,-,-,TRBV18,CASLPSAQETQYF,TGTGCCAGCCTTCCGTCGGCACAAGAGACCCAGTACTTC
TRBJ2-1,TRBD2,few,TRBV29-1,CSVGTSGKWNEQFF,TGCAGCGTTGGGACTAGCGGGAAGTGGAATGAGCAGTTCTTC
TRBJ1-4,-,-,TRBV7-9,CASSKPAAEGVKLFF,TGTGCCAGCAGCAAGCCGGCTGCGGAAGGGGTAAAACTGTTTTTT
TRBJ2-3,-,few,TRBV2,CASTDRERGDTQYF,TGTGCCAGCACCGATAGGGAGAGAGGGGATACGCAGTATTTT
TRBJ2-1,-,few,TRBV20-1,CTTPGLGNEQFF,TGCACCACCCCCGGACTCGGTAATGAGCAGTTCTTC
TRBJ2-3,TRBD1,-,TRBV5-8,CASSRGQGFKDTQYF,TGTGCCAGCAGTCGTGGACAGGGATTTAAAGATACGCAGTATTTT
TRBJ1-4,-,-,TRBV5-6,CASSLVPVGATNEKLFF,TGTGCCAGCAGCTTGGTTCCGGTCGGAGCAACTAATGAAAAACTGTTTTTT
TRBJ2-1,TRBD1,-,TRBV20-1,CSAYRGGYNEQFF,TGCAGTGCTTACAGGGGCGGATACAATGAGCAGTTCTTC
TRBJ2-5,TRBD1,-,TRBV5-1,CASSAGQGAGETQYF,TGCGCCAGCAGCGCGGGACAGGGGGCGGGAGAGACCCAGTACTTC
TRBJ2-4,TRBD1,-,TRBV2,CASKARGFQYF,TGTGCCAGCAAGGCCAGGGGGTTTCAGTACTTC
TRBJ2-7,-,-,TRBV20-1,CSVSPRAAPYEQYF,TGCAGTGTTAGTCCAAGGGCGGCCCCCTACGAGCAGTACTTC
TRBJ2-1,TRBD2,-,TRBV4-1,CASSLPGGSYNEQFF,TGCGCCAGCAGCCTCCCCGGCGGGAGCTACAATGAGCAGTTCTTC
TRBJ2-5,-,-,TRBV20-1,CSASPTTQETQYF,TGCAGTGCTTCTCCGACTACCCAAGAGACCCAGTACTTC
TRBJ2-5,-,-,TRBV15,CATSRDKGFQETQYF,TGTGCCACCAGCAGAGATAAGGGGTTCCAAGAGACCCAGTACTTC
TRBJ2-6,TRBD1,-,TRBV29-1,CSVGTGITGANVLTF,TGCAGCGTCGGGACAGGGATAACCGGGGCCAACGTCCTGACTTTC
TRBJ1-6,-,many,TRBV10-3,CAISSAGGNSPLHF,TGTGCCATCAGCTCTGCGGGCGGTAATTCACCCCTCCACTTT
TRBJ2-5,-,few,TRBV18,CASSPRLQQETQYF,TGTGCCAGCTCACCACGATTACAGCAAGAGACCCAGTACTTC
TRBJ2-1,TRBD1,-,TRBV4-1,CASSRSRDRGGNEQFF,TGCGCCAGCAGCCGCAGTAGGGACAGGGGTGGCAATGAGCAGTTCTTC
TRBJ2-3,-,-,TRBV7-2,CASSLAVPWVDTQYF,TGTGCCAGCAGCTTAGCGGTTCCTTGGGTAGATACGCAGTATTTT
TRBJ1-2,-,once,TRBV28,CASSFTRGANYGYTF,TGTGCCAGCAGTTTTACTCGAGGGGCCAACTATGGCTACACCTTC
TRBJ2-7,TRBD2,-,TRBV9,CASSVDPSGTEGEQYF,TGTGCCAGCAGCGTAGATCCTAGCGGGACAGAGGGAGAGCAGTACTTC
TRBJ2-7,TRBD2,-,TRBV3-1,CASSRSGSRNEQYF,TGTGCCAGCAGCCGTAGCGGGAGTCGAAATGAGCAGTACTTC
TRBJ2-3,TRBD2,-,TRBV6-6,CAACGLAGYTDTQYF,TGTGCCGCATGTGGGCTAGCGGGATACACAGATACGCAGTATTTT
TRBJ2-1,-,-,TRBV12-3/TRBV12-4,CASSWGLAHQNEQFF,TGTGCCAGCAGTTGGGGCCTAGCCCACCAGAATGAGCAGTTCTTC
TRBJ2-5,-,many,TRBV20-1,CSAPSRRGIRETQYF,TGCAGTGCCCCCAGCAGAAGGGGGATTAGGGAGACCCAGTACTTC
TRBJ2-1,-,few,TRBV28,CASGTQGQEFF,TGTGCCAGCGGAACCCAGGGGCAGGAGTTCTTC
TRBJ2-3,TRBD2,-,TRBV7-8,CASSPRGRSSSTDTQYF,TGTGCCAGCAGCCCGCGGGGGAGAAGCTCGTCCACAGATACGCAGTATTTT
TRBJ2-2,TRBD2,-,TRBV12-3/TRBV12-4,CASSRFLAGVAGELFF,TGTGCCAGCAGTCGATTCCTAGCGGGAGTTGCCGGGGAGCTGTTTTTT
TRBJ2-5,TRBD2,-,TRBV29-1,CSANGLAPGEQYF,TGCAGCGCCAACGGACTAGCCCCGGGGGAGCAGTACTTC
TRBJ1-5,-,-,TRBV5-6,CASSPGRSYQPQHF,TGTGCCAGCAGCCCCGGCCGTTCCTATCAGCCCCAGCATTTT
TRBJ2-7,TRBD2,few,TRBV6-5,CASSRMVGGTSDEQYF,TGTGCCAGCAGTCGTATGGTCGGGGGGACTAGCGACGAGCAGTACTTC
TRBJ2-3,-,-,TRBV12-3/TRBV12-4,CASRRGAGDGTDTQYF,TGTGCCAGCAGGAGGGGGGCAGGGGACGGCACAGATACGCAGTATTTT
TRBJ1-6,-,few,TRBV14,CASSQDPRTDRSSYNSPLHF,TGTGCCAGCAGCCAAGATCCCCGGACAGATAGGAGCTCCTATAATTCACCCCTCCACTTT